Listed below are T cell receptor beta chains from one sample, sequenced in a study of CD8+CD57+ T cells in acquired aplastic anemia. TCRdb ran MiXCR on the reads and lists one entry per CDR3 protein. The sample has about 98,000 distinct CDR3 sequences, around 68% seen once. Sequencing input: sorted CD4+, CD8+, or CD8+CD57+ T cells (not recorded which) from PBMCs. The receptors come from a human donor with aplastic anemia. Each CDR3 is given with its conserved first and last residue.

j_gene: TRBJ2-7
v_gene: TRBV7-9
CDR3aa: CASSLEKAGF

j_gene: TRBJ1-1
v_gene: TRBV9
CDR3aa: CASSVAGEAFF

j_gene: TRBJ1-2
v_gene: TRBV24-1
CDR3aa: CATRPRGNDGYTF

j_gene: TRBJ2-7
v_gene: TRBV7-8
CDR3aa: CASRLAGNYEQYF

j_gene: TRBJ1-1
v_gene: TRBV2
CDR3aa: CASSKQGALNTEAFF

j_gene: TRBJ2-7
v_gene: TRBV10-3
CDR3aa: CAISSDRAGEQYF

j_gene: TRBJ1-5
v_gene: TRBV2
CDR3aa: CASSEARANQPQHF

j_gene: TRBJ2-1
v_gene: TRBV7-2
CDR3aa: CASSPRLAEDQFF

j_gene: TRBJ2-7
v_gene: TRBV2
CDR3aa: CAISESTRRSYEQYF

j_gene: TRBJ1-6
v_gene: TRBV10-3
CDR3aa: CANRGTGDNSPLHF

j_gene: TRBJ2-2
v_gene: TRBV24-1
CDR3aa: CATRDGQTNTGELFF

j_gene: TRBJ2-1
v_gene: TRBV20-1
CDR3aa: CSARGTKGLAGDNEQFF

j_gene: TRBJ1-2
v_gene: TRBV19
CDR3aa: CASSIRDTGGYTF

j_gene: TRBJ2-2
v_gene: TRBV15
CDR3aa: CATSIVRAGELFF

j_gene: TRBJ2-7
v_gene: TRBV11-3
CDR3aa: CASSSQGTGSYEQYF

j_gene: TRBJ1-2
v_gene: TRBV12-3/TRBV12-4
CDR3aa: CASSPSAGDSPYGYTF

j_gene: TRBJ2-3
v_gene: TRBV11-2
CDR3aa: CASSLDLAQGGDTQYF